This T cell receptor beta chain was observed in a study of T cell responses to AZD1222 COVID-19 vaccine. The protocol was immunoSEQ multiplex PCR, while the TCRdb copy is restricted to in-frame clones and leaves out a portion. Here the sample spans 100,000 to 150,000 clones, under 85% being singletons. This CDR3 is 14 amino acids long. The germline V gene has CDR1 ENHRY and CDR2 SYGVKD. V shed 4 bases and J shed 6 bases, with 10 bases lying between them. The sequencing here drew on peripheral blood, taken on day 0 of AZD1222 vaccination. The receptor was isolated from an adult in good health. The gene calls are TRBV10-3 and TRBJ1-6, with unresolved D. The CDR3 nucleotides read TGTGCCATCAGTGGGGAGAGCTTTAATTCACCCCTCCACTTT. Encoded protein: CAISGESFNSPLHF.